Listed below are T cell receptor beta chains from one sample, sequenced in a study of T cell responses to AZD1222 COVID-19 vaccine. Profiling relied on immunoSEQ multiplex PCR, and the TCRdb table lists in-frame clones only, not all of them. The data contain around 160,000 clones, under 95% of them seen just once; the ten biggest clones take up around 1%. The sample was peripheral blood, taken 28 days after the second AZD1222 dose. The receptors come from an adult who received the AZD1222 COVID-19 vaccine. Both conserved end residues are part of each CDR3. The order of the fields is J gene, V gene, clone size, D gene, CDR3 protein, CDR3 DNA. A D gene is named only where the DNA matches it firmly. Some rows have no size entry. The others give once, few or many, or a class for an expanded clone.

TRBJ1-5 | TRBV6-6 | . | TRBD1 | CASRVRTGDSNQPQHF | TGTGCCAGCAGAGTAAGGACAGGAGATAGCAATCAGCCCCAGCATTTT
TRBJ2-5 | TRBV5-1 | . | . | CASSLFGLQETQYF | TGCGCCAGCAGCTTGTTTGGTTTACAAGAGACCCAGTACTTC
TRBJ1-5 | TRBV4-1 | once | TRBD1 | CASSVGTARGYNQPQHF | TGCGCCAGCAGCGTCGGGACAGCGAGGGGTTACAATCAGCCCCAGCATTTT
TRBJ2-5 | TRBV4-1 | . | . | CASSQSARAETQYF | TGCGCCAGCAGCCAATCTGCCAGGGCCGAGACCCAGTACTTC
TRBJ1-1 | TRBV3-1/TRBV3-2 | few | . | CASSQRGTNTEAFF | TGTGCCAGCAGCCAACGGGGGACGAACACTGAAGCTTTCTTT
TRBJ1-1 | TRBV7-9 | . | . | CASSFGRSTEAFF | TGTGCCAGCAGCTTCGGGAGGTCCACTGAAGCTTTCTTT
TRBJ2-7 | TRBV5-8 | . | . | CASSFTGSYEQYF | TGTGCCAGCAGCTTTACCGGGTCCTACGAGCAGTACTTC
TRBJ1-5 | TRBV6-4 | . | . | CASSDSAFTGADSNQPQHF | TGTGCCAGCAGTGACTCAGCGTTTACAGGTGCCGATAGCAATCAGCCCCAGCATTTT
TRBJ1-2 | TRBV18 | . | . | CASSPGDTQNYGYTF | TGTGCCAGCTCACCGGGGGACACACAAAACTATGGCTACACCTTC
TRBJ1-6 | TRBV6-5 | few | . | CASSFDRRGANSPLHF | TGTGCCAGCAGTTTTGACAGGAGGGGGGCGAATTCACCCCTCCACTTT
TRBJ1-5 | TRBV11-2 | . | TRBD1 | CASSLGQGSGQPQHF | TGTGCCAGCAGCTTAGGACAGGGATCCGGACAGCCCCAGCATTTT
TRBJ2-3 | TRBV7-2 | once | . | CASSLPGADTQYF | TGTGCCAGCAGCCTCCCCGGGGCAGATACGCAGTATTTT
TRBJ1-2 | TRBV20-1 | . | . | CSAVVGYGYTF | TGCAGTGCCGTGGTGGGCTATGGCTACACCTTC
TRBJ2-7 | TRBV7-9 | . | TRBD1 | CASVRTGVSYEQYF | TGTGCCAGCGTCCGGACAGGGGTCTCCTACGAGCAGTACTTC
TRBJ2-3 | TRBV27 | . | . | CASSATGSSSTDTQYF | TGTGCCAGCAGTGCAACAGGGTCTTCTAGCACAGATACGCAGTATTTT
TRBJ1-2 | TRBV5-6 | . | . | CASSLAENYGYTF | TGTGCCAGCAGCTTGGCAGAGAACTATGGCTACACCTTC
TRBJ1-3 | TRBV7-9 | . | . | CASSLARVNTIYF | TGTGCCAGCAGCTTAGCCAGGGTAAACACCATATATTTT
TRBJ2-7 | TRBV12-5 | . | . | CASGLVEGEQYF | TGTGCTAGTGGTTTGGTAGAAGGCGAGCAGTACTTC
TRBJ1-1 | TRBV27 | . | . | CASSFLENTEAFF | TGTGCCAGCAGTTTCTTGGAGAACACTGAAGCTTTCTTT
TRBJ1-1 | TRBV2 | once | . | CASQFGPEAFF | TGTGCCAGCCAGTTCGGCCCTGAAGCTTTCTTT
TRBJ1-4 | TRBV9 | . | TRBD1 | CASSAGQETNEKLFF | TGTGCCAGCAGCGCCGGACAGGAGACTAATGAAAAACTGTTTTTT
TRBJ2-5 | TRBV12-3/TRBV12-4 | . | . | CASSLSLQETQYF | TGTGCCAGCAGTTTAAGCCTTCAAGAGACCCAGTACTTC
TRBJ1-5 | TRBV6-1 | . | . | CASSDDPPFSNQPQHF | TGTGCCAGCAGTGATGATCCACCCTTTAGCAATCAGCCCCAGCATTTT
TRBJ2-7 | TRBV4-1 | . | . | CASSRERTVGPIGSYEQYF | TGCGCCAGCAGCCGGGAAAGAACTGTCGGTCCTATTGGCTCCTACGAGCAGTACTTC
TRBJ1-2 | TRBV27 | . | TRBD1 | CASRATGGYGYTF | TGTGCCAGCAGGGCGACAGGGGGTTATGGCTACACCTTC
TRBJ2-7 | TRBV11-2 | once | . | CASSLMDLSYEQYF | TGTGCCAGCAGCTTAATGGACCTATCCTACGAGCAGTACTTC
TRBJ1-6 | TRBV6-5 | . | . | CASSYGGVNSPLHF | TGTGCCAGCAGTTACGGGGGGGTAAATTCACCCCTCCACTTT
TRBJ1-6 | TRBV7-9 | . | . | CASSPPGWVNSPLHF | TGTGCCAGCAGCCCCCCAGGATGGGTAAATTCACCCCTCCACTTT
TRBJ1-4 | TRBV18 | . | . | CASSPFPSATNEKLFF | TGTGCCAGCTCACCATTTCCATCTGCAACTAATGAAAAACTGTTTTTT
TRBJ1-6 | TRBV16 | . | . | CASSQRLDPNGVGSPPHF | TGTGCCAGCAGCCAAAGGTTGGACCCAAATGGGGTAGGGTCACCCCCCCACTTT
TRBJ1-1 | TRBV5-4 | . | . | CASSLTRGPEAFF | TGTGCCAGCAGCCTGACACGGGGCCCTGAAGCTTTCTTT
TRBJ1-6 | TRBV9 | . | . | CASSPGDGGSPLHF | TGTGCCAGCAGCCCGGGGGACGGCGGGTCACCCCTCCACTTT